Listed below are T cell receptor beta chains from one sample, sequenced in a study of neurological immune-mediated disorders. Via MiXCR, TCRdb re-called the 5' RACE reads, giving one row per CDR3 protein. The sample lists approximately 90,000 distinct CDR3 sequences; around 3.3% were seen once. Sample: PBMCs. The receptor source for this set is a woman aged 18-29 years with multiple sclerosis. The CDR3 runs from the conserved cysteine through the conserved F or W. Fields, in order: clone size, D gene, V gene, J gene, CDR3 protein, CDR3 DNA. D genes are given only for firm matches. Clone size, where shown, is once, few, many, or a class for clones that have expanded.

abundance: many; d_gene: .; v_gene: TRBV25-1; j_gene: TRBJ2-2; CDR3aa: CASSAGSPNTGELFF; CDR3nt: TGTGCCAGCAGTGCGGGCTCCCCGAACACCGGGGAGCTGTTTTTT
abundance: many; d_gene: TRBD1; v_gene: TRBV7-2; j_gene: TRBJ1-1; CDR3aa: CASSSHRGTEAFF; CDR3nt: TGTGCCAGCAGCTCTCACAGGGGCACTGAAGCTTTCTTT
abundance: many; d_gene: .; v_gene: TRBV9; j_gene: TRBJ1-1; CDR3aa: CASSSGTTNTEAFF; CDR3nt: TGTGCCAGCAGTTCAGGGACAACGAACACTGAAGCTTTCTTT
abundance: many; d_gene: .; v_gene: TRBV15; j_gene: TRBJ1-1; CDR3aa: CATSSGQLGEAFF; CDR3nt: TGTGCCACCAGCAGCGGACAGTTGGGAGAAGCTTTCTTT
abundance: many; d_gene: .; v_gene: TRBV11-2; j_gene: TRBJ2-7; CDR3aa: CASSLVGLYEQYF; CDR3nt: TGTGCCAGCAGCTTAGTCGGGCTCTACGAGCAGTACTTC
abundance: .; d_gene: .; v_gene: TRBV27; j_gene: TRBJ1-5; CDR3aa: CASSIGGNQPQHF; CDR3nt: TGTGCCAGCAGCATCGGGGGGAATCAGCCCCAGCATTTT
abundance: many; d_gene: TRBD1; v_gene: TRBV9; j_gene: TRBJ2-7; CDR3aa: CASSPRDRTVYEQYF; CDR3nt: TGTGCCAGCAGCCCCAGGGACAGGACCGTCTACGAGCAGTACTTC
abundance: many; d_gene: .; v_gene: TRBV10-3; j_gene: TRBJ2-1; CDR3aa: CAIKYGTGNNEQFF; CDR3nt: TGTGCCATCAAATATGGGACGGGGAACAATGAGCAGTTCTTC
abundance: many; d_gene: .; v_gene: TRBV5-6; j_gene: TRBJ2-5; CDR3aa: CASSSSGGYQETQYF; CDR3nt: TGTGCCAGCAGTTCCTCAGGGGGGTACCAAGAGACCCAGTACTTC
abundance: many; d_gene: .; v_gene: TRBV12-3/TRBV12-4; j_gene: TRBJ2-1; CDR3aa: CASTQGGGSYNEQFF; CDR3nt: TGTGCCAGCACCCAAGGGGGGGGCTCCTACAATGAGCAGTTCTTC
abundance: many; d_gene: .; v_gene: TRBV6-2/TRBV6-3; j_gene: TRBJ2-5; CDR3aa: CASSYFARAQETQYF; CDR3nt: TGTGCCAGCAGTTATTTTGCGAGGGCCCAAGAGACCCAGTACTTC
abundance: many; d_gene: .; v_gene: TRBV29-1; j_gene: TRBJ2-3; CDR3aa: CSVDDSTDTQYF; CDR3nt: TGCAGCGTGGACGACAGCACAGATACGCAGTATTTT
abundance: many; d_gene: TRBD1; v_gene: TRBV6-5; j_gene: TRBJ2-4; CDR3aa: CASSSMDRAKNIQYF; CDR3nt: TGTGCCAGCAGTTCGATGGACAGGGCCAAAAACATTCAGTACTTC
abundance: many; d_gene: .; v_gene: TRBV5-1; j_gene: TRBJ2-5; CDR3aa: CASSFGTNQETQYF; CDR3nt: TGCGCCAGCAGCTTCGGAACCAACCAAGAGACCCAGTACTTC
abundance: many; d_gene: .; v_gene: TRBV15; j_gene: TRBJ1-5; CDR3aa: CATKRGREPQHF; CDR3nt: TGTGCCACCAAGAGGGGTCGGGAGCCCCAGCATTTT
abundance: .; d_gene: .; v_gene: TRBV28; j_gene: TRBJ1-1; CDR3aa: CASNYQGMNTEAFF; CDR3nt: TGTGCCAGCAATTACCAGGGGATGAACACTGAAGCTTTCTTT
abundance: many; d_gene: TRBD2; v_gene: TRBV7-9; j_gene: TRBJ2-1; CDR3aa: CASSVTGGPKFF; CDR3nt: TGTGCCAGCAGCGTCACGGGAGGGCCTAAGTTCTTC
abundance: .; d_gene: TRBD1; v_gene: TRBV27; j_gene: TRBJ1-4; CDR3aa: CASSPVGQGTRRINEKLFF; CDR3nt: TGTGCCAGCAGTCCCGTGGGACAGGGGACCCGGAGGATTAATGAAAAACTGTTTTTT
abundance: many; d_gene: .; v_gene: TRBV6-1; j_gene: TRBJ2-5; CDR3aa: CASRRQFQETQYF; CDR3nt: TGTGCCAGCAGGAGACAGTTCCAAGAGACCCAGTACTTC
abundance: many; d_gene: TRBD2; v_gene: TRBV20-1; j_gene: TRBJ2-5; CDR3aa: CSATTSGRARETQYF; CDR3nt: TGCAGTGCTACGACTAGCGGGAGGGCCCGGGAGACCCAGTACTTC
abundance: many; d_gene: .; v_gene: TRBV6-6; j_gene: TRBJ1-1; CDR3aa: CASLWARDTEAFF; CDR3nt: TGTGCAAGTCTGTGGGCGAGGGACACTGAAGCTTTCTTT
abundance: many; d_gene: TRBD2; v_gene: TRBV7-2; j_gene: TRBJ2-1; CDR3aa: CASSLVAGSYNEQFF; CDR3nt: TGTGCCAGCAGCTTAGTAGCGGGTTCCTACAATGAGCAGTTCTTC
abundance: many; d_gene: .; v_gene: TRBV5-6; j_gene: TRBJ1-6; CDR3aa: CASSWGPGTYNSPLHF; CDR3nt: TGTGCCAGCAGCTGGGGGCCAGGCACCTATAATTCACCCCTCCACTTT
abundance: many; d_gene: TRBD2; v_gene: TRBV20-1; j_gene: TRBJ2-1; CDR3aa: CSARGVAAGGSYNEQFF; CDR3nt: TGCAGTGCTAGAGGGGTGGCAGCGGGAGGGTCCTACAATGAGCAGTTCTTC
abundance: many; d_gene: .; v_gene: TRBV19; j_gene: TRBJ1-3; CDR3aa: CASSIEGIPSGNTIYF; CDR3nt: TGTGCCAGTAGTATAGAGGGCATCCCGTCTGGAAACACCATATATTTT
abundance: many; d_gene: .; v_gene: TRBV12-3/TRBV12-4; j_gene: TRBJ2-1; CDR3aa: CASSRPHNEQFF; CDR3nt: TGTGCCAGCAGTCGACCGCACAATGAGCAGTTCTTC
abundance: many; d_gene: TRBD1; v_gene: TRBV20-1; j_gene: TRBJ2-7; CDR3aa: CSASWDRDYEQYF; CDR3nt: TGCAGTGCTAGTTGGGACAGGGACTACGAGCAGTACTTC
abundance: many; d_gene: .; v_gene: TRBV6-5; j_gene: TRBJ1-1; CDR3aa: CASSYVGAEAFF; CDR3nt: TGTGCCAGCAGTTACGTAGGGGCTGAAGCTTTCTTT
abundance: many; d_gene: TRBD2; v_gene: TRBV10-3; j_gene: TRBJ2-7; CDR3aa: CAISGAGKGYEQYF; CDR3nt: TGTGCCATCAGTGGAGCGGGGAAGGGCTACGAGCAGTACTTC
abundance: many; d_gene: .; v_gene: TRBV14; j_gene: TRBJ1-1; CDR3aa: CASSQEMNTEAFF; CDR3nt: TGTGCCAGCAGCCAAGAGATGAACACTGAAGCTTTCTTT
abundance: many; d_gene: TRBD2; v_gene: TRBV20-1; j_gene: TRBJ2-3; CDR3aa: CSASRRGTDTQYF; CDR3nt: TGCAGTGCTAGTCGGCGGGGGACAGATACGCAGTATTTT
abundance: many; d_gene: TRBD2; v_gene: TRBV20-1; j_gene: TRBJ2-3; CDR3aa: CSARGVIAGGADTQYF; CDR3nt: TGCAGTGCTAGAGGGGTTATAGCGGGGGGCGCAGATACGCAGTATTTT
abundance: many; d_gene: .; v_gene: TRBV5-6; j_gene: TRBJ1-4; CDR3aa: CASSKAGTLSGKLFF; CDR3nt: TGTGCCAGCTCCAAAGCCGGGACTCTGTCGGGAAAACTGTTTTTT
abundance: many; d_gene: .; v_gene: TRBV6-5; j_gene: TRBJ2-3; CDR3aa: CASGDRRTDTQYF; CDR3nt: TGTGCCAGCGGTGACAGGAGGACAGATACGCAGTATTTT
abundance: few; d_gene: TRBD1; v_gene: TRBV18; j_gene: TRBJ2-2; CDR3aa: CASSPGQANTGELFF; CDR3nt: TGTGCCAGCTCACCCGGACAGGCGAACACCGGGGAGCTGTTTTTT
abundance: many; d_gene: .; v_gene: TRBV7-8; j_gene: TRBJ2-7; CDR3aa: CASSRTAYEQYF; CDR3nt: TGTGCCAGCAGTCGAACAGCTTACGAGCAGTACTTC
abundance: .; d_gene: .; v_gene: TRBV6-2/TRBV6-3; j_gene: TRBJ2-7; CDR3aa: CASSYQTYEQYF; CDR3nt: TGTGCCAGCAGTTACCAGACCTACGAGCAGTACTTC
abundance: few; d_gene: .; v_gene: TRBV21-1; j_gene: TRBJ2-7; CDR3aa: CASRLTWEGGPYLKSSYEQYF; CDR3nt: TGTGCCAGCAGACTGACCTGGGAGGGAGGGCCCTACTTAAAGAGCTCCTACGAGCAGTACTTC
abundance: many; d_gene: .; v_gene: TRBV11-2; j_gene: TRBJ1-1; CDR3aa: CASSTAGTEAFF; CDR3nt: TGTGCCAGCAGCACCGCCGGCACTGAAGCTTTCTTT
abundance: many; d_gene: .; v_gene: TRBV29-1; j_gene: TRBJ2-1; CDR3aa: CSVAPNEQFF; CDR3nt: TGCAGCGTCGCTCCAAATGAGCAGTTCTTC
abundance: many; d_gene: .; v_gene: TRBV7-2; j_gene: TRBJ1-1; CDR3aa: CASSFGTSVLAEAFF; CDR3nt: TGTGCCAGCAGCTTTGGGACAAGTGTCTTGGCTGAAGCTTTCTTT
abundance: many; d_gene: .; v_gene: TRBV2; j_gene: TRBJ1-4; CDR3aa: CASRVEEKLFF; CDR3nt: TGTGCCAGCAGGGTAGAGGAAAAACTGTTTTTT
abundance: many; d_gene: .; v_gene: TRBV6-2/TRBV6-3; j_gene: TRBJ2-3; CDR3aa: CASSPASGSQYF; CDR3nt: TGTGCCAGCAGCCCTGCGTCTGGTTCGCAGTATTTT
abundance: many; d_gene: TRBD2; v_gene: TRBV18; j_gene: TRBJ2-1; CDR3aa: CASSPETSPLYNEQFF; CDR3nt: TGTGCCAGCTCACCAGAGACTAGCCCCCTTTACAATGAGCAGTTCTTC
abundance: many; d_gene: .; v_gene: TRBV14; j_gene: TRBJ2-7; CDR3aa: CASSQGPLYEQYF; CDR3nt: TGTGCCAGCAGCCAAGGTCCCTTATACGAGCAGTACTTC
abundance: many; d_gene: TRBD1; v_gene: TRBV27; j_gene: TRBJ2-5; CDR3aa: CASSSTRGRPVMSPETQYF; CDR3nt: TGTGCCAGCAGTTCGACAAGGGGGCGCCCGGTCATGAGCCCAGAGACCCAGTACTTC
abundance: many; d_gene: TRBD2; v_gene: TRBV12-3/TRBV12-4; j_gene: TRBJ2-7; CDR3aa: CASSLTGGLEQYF; CDR3nt: TGTGCCAGCAGTTTAACGGGAGGGCTTGAGCAGTACTTC
abundance: many; d_gene: .; v_gene: TRBV5-1; j_gene: TRBJ2-1; CDR3aa: CASSLGMRQFF; CDR3nt: TGCGCCAGCAGCTTGGGTATGCGGCAGTTCTTC
abundance: many; d_gene: .; v_gene: TRBV20-1; j_gene: TRBJ2-5; CDR3aa: CSAPLPTGLETQYF; CDR3nt: TGCAGTGCTCCCCTTCCGACAGGTCTCGAGACCCAGTACTTC
abundance: few; d_gene: .; v_gene: TRBV5-1; j_gene: TRBJ1-1; CDR3aa: CASSLYGGWSTEAFF; CDR3nt: TGCGCCAGCAGCTTGTATGGGGGATGGAGCACTGAAGCTTTCTTT
abundance: many; d_gene: .; v_gene: TRBV15; j_gene: TRBJ2-6; CDR3aa: CATSSDSGTLFSGANVLTF; CDR3nt: TGTGCCACCAGCAGTGATTCCGGGACACTTTTCTCTGGGGCCAACGTCCTGACTTTC
abundance: few; d_gene: TRBD1; v_gene: TRBV7-2; j_gene: TRBJ1-6; CDR3aa: CASSLEGQGYPPLHF; CDR3nt: TGTGCCAGCAGCTTAGAAGGACAGGGGTATCCACCCCTCCACTTT
abundance: many; d_gene: .; v_gene: TRBV6-4; j_gene: TRBJ2-3; CDR3aa: CASSGGSSTDTQYF; CDR3nt: TGTGCCAGCAGTGGGGGCTCTAGCACAGATACGCAGTATTTT
abundance: many; d_gene: .; v_gene: TRBV10-3; j_gene: TRBJ1-6; CDR3aa: CASTGTSDSPLHF; CDR3nt: TGTGCCTCAACCGGGACATCGGATTCACCCCTCCACTTT
abundance: many; d_gene: TRBD1; v_gene: TRBV5-6; j_gene: TRBJ2-4; CDR3aa: CASSLEGQKKYIQYF; CDR3nt: TGTGCCAGCAGCTTGGAGGGACAGAAGAAGTATATTCAGTACTTC
abundance: .; d_gene: .; v_gene: TRBV18; j_gene: TRBJ2-5; CDR3aa: CASSPANQETQYF; CDR3nt: TGTGCCAGCTCACCAGCCAACCAAGAGACCCAGTACTTC
abundance: many; d_gene: .; v_gene: TRBV7-8; j_gene: TRBJ2-3; CDR3aa: CASSDNRADTQYF; CDR3nt: TGTGCCAGCAGCGATAATCGGGCAGATACGCAGTATTTT
abundance: many; d_gene: TRBD2; v_gene: TRBV5-6; j_gene: TRBJ2-1; CDR3aa: CASSRSGIYNEQFF; CDR3nt: TGTGCCAGCAGCCGTAGCGGGATCTACAATGAGCAGTTCTTC
abundance: many; d_gene: .; v_gene: TRBV27; j_gene: TRBJ2-7; CDR3aa: CASSLEGVPYEQYF; CDR3nt: TGTGCCAGCAGTTTAGAGGGCGTCCCCTACGAGCAGTACTTC
abundance: many; d_gene: TRBD1; v_gene: TRBV20-1; j_gene: TRBJ1-5; CDR3aa: CSANKGQGANQPQHF; CDR3nt: TGCAGTGCTAACAAAGGACAGGGGGCCAATCAGCCCCAGCATTTT